This T cell receptor (beta chain) is from a study of T cell responses to AZD1222 COVID-19 vaccine. Study-wide results and limits: Baseline seropositivity characterized only six AZD1222 recipients. The study found Spike-specific TCR breadth and depth rose after two AZD1222 doses. In a largely white British group with more females than males, clonal diversity was possibly underestimated.

Comment on this clone: The target antigen is unknown.

Only in-frame clones appear in the TCRdb table, and some are missing; sequencing was by immunoSEQ multiplex PCR. The repertoire holds roughly 120,000 clones, with approximately 86% as singletons. V was cut by 0 bases and J by 7 bases, with 13 bases left in between. This CDR3 is 15 amino acids long. CDR1 GTSNPN and CDR2 SVGIG come from the germline V gene (reference sequence). This material consisted of peripheral blood, taken on day 0 of AZD1222 vaccination. This chain connects TRBV30 to TRBJ1-6; D is possibly TRBD1 (6 bases). This receptor was obtained from an adult in good health. For the CDR3, the DNA is TGTGCCTGGAGTGTACATAAGGGGGGAAATTCACCCCTCCACTTT. Residues: CAWSVHKGGNSPLHF.